This T cell receptor beta chain was obtained from a study of T-cell memory formation after mild COVID-19 (dated by TCRdb to about 2021). A note on the overall study: Most TCR sequence clusters were specific to one of the two donors. The cohort was made up of two young adult volunteers, one female and one male, who were previously healthy. T-cell clones expanding and contracting after mild COVID-19 in a couple of donors were tracked by longitudinal TCRalpha and TCRbeta repertoire sequencing. Summary of the overall study and its limitations: Whether the second-wave clones peaking on day 37 were SARS-CoV-2 specific was not confirmed. The study covered only a couple of mild cases, and larger cohorts including severe cases with pre-infection samples were considered necessary. Contracting CD4+ clones were located mainly in the CM and EM memory subsets, whereas CD8+ clones were found to be enriched in EMRA. From day 15 to 85, contracting clones showed balanced CD4/CD8 phenotypes, whereas a second wave of clones that expanded from day 15 to 37 leaned towards CD4+. Some responding clones were found in pre-infection memory, which suggests that pre-existing cross-reactive memory T cells took part in the SARS-CoV-2 response.

This clonotype has more than one count but fewer than ten. Its antigen specificity is not known. No much larger clone exists at a distance of one base, and base qualities are not known. The sequencing machine was an Illumina NovaSeq 6000. Using 5'RACE with constant-segment primers, TCRalpha and TCRbeta cDNA libraries were constructed, with sample barcodes and unique molecular identifiers added in the process. Trizol reagent was used to extract RNA from every sample. The libraries were amplified in two PCR steps, and the second step added a second sample barcode and Illumina TruSeq adapters. Sequencing of libraries was performed on an Illumina NovaSeq with 2 x 150 bp paired-end reads. On the study's bioinformatics: Demultiplexing of reads and collapsing into UMI-guided consensus sequences were performed with migec v1.2.7. Using mixcr v2.1.11, the UMI consensuses were aligned to TRA and TRB V and J templates and assembled into clonotypes. A clonotype was counted as expanded or contracted only when both edgeR and NoisET called the clonotype significant, with the noise models trained on biological replicates. edgeR calls used a false discovery rate-adjusted p below 0.01 and a log2 fold-change threshold of 1. As an exploratory analysis of dynamics, max-normalized trajectories of the 1000 most abundant clonotypes were examined by PCA with hierarchical clustering. The CD4 or CD8 phenotype of responding clones was assigned using the separately sequenced CD4+ and CD8+ repertoires. Using fastp trimming at Q25 and MiXCR clonotype assembly, TCRdb reanalyzed the public sequencing data and kept in-frame beta chains. Each entry is one CDR3 protein sequence, shown with its most common DNA and genes. The V and J calls, along with clone size, are taken from TCRdb and not from the paper's own processing. The sample table lists under 300,000 distinct CDR3 sequences, approximately 16% of them with a count of one. Clones ranked in the top ten supply approximately 3.5% of the sample.

V and J lose 1 base and 5 bases, and a span of 11 bases separates them. The CDR3 contains 14 residues, cysteine and phenylalanine counted. Only the CDR3 region is kept as DNA, spanning 42 bases read in frame from base 1. CDR1 LGHNA and CDR2 YSLEER were looked up in the germline V gene. Ficoll-Paque density gradient centrifugation was used to isolate PBMCs. Material: PBMCs or a T cell subset sorted from them (not recorded which). This clonotype originated in a young man who had mild COVID-19 (a few samples of this study predate the infection). The sample titles of this study are shuffled in the database, so cell type and time point are left out; the donor was told from shared clones. The rearranged chain carries TRBV4-3 and TRBJ1-1; TRBD1 could be the D gene, as 5 bases match. The CDR3 region: CASSQVGGETEAFF. The DNA is as follows: TGCGCCAGCAGCCAAGTGGGGGGGGAGACTGAAGCTTTCTTT.